Described below is a single T cell receptor (beta chain) sequence and its context. Antigen: not known. The library put unique molecular identifiers onto individual cDNA molecules. Per the authors' pipeline: The median was roughly 91,000 TCRs per sample, ranging about 20,000 to 700,000. TCRdb analysed the RACE reads with MiXCR anew, one entry per CDR3 protein. TCRdb, not the authors, supplied the V and J calls. This sample has 25,000 to 35,000 distinct CDR3 sequences, with around 7.4% found just once. Per the germline V gene, CDR1 is SEHNR and CDR2 is FQNEAQ (reference sequence). Trimming took off 1 base at V and 9 bases at J, with 7 bases between the two ends. This CDR3 contains 11 residues. This sample stems from a study of human T cells and chemical hapten exposure. Whole-study findings and limits: Among TCRs, those above 1 in 1000 frequency were unaffected by DPC sensitization.

Time point in this sample: healthy volunteer bleed at 2 weeks. Someone pulled total RNA out of unfractionated whole blood. Sequencing was carried out using whole blood. The V call is TRBV7-9, the J call TRBJ2-7, with D possibly matching TRBD2 (5 bases). The source of this sequence is a human donor in good health. Some clones in this sample may be carry-over from other donors' samples. The CDR3 DNA sequence: TGTGCCAGCAGCTTAGAAGCGGTGCAGTACTTC. Its translation: CASSLEAVQYF. Drawing the rest from reference TRBV7-9 and TRBJ2-7, the complete variable domain is DTGVSQNPRHKITKRGQNVTFRCDPISEHNRLYWYRQTLGQGPEFLTYFQNEAQLEKSRLLSDRFSAERPKGSFSTLEIQRTEQGDSAMYLCASSLEAVQYFGPGTRLTVT.